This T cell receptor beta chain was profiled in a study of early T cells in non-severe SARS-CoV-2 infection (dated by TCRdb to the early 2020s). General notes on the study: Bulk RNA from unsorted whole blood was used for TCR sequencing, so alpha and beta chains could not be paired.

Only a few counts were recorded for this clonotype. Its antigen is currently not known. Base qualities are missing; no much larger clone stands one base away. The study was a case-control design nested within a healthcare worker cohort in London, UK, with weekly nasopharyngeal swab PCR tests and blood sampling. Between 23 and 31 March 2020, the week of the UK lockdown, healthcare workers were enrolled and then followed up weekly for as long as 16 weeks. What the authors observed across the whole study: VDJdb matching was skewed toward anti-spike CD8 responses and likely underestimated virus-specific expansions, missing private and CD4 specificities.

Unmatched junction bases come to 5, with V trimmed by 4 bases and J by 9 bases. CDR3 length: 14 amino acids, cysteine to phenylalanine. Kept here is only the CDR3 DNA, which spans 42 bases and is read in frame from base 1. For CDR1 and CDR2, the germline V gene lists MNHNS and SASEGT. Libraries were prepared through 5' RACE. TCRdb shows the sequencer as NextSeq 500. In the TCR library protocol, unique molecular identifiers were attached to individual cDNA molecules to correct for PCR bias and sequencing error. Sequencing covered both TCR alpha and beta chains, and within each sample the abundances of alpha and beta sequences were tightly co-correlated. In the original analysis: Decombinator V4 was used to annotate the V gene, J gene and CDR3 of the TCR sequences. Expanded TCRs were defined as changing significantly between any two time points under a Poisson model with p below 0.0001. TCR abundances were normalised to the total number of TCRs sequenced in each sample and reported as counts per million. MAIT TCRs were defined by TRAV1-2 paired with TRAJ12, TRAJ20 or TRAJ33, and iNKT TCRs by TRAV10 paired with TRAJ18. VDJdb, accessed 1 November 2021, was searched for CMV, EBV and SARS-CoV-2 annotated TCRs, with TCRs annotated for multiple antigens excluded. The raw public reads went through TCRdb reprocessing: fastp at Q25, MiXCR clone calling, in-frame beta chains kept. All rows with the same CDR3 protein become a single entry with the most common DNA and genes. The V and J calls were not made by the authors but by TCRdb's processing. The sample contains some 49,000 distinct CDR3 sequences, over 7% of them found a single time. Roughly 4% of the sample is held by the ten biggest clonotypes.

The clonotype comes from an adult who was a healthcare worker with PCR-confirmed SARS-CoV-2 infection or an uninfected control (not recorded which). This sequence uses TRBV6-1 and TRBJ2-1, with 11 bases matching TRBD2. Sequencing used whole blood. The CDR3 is CASSVSGGASEQFF. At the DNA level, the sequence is TGTGCCAGCAGTGTTAGCGGGGGGGCGAGTGAGCAGTTCTTC.